Sequencing of this T cell receptor (beta chain) was carried out in a study of metastatic and nonmetastatic thyroid tumors. Study-wide context: Comparative analysis of repertoires was undertaken across blood and tumor or nodule tissue obtained from malignant and benign thyroid patients.

Study-level points and caveats: Malignant thyroid tumors reportedly had TCR beta diversity that was significantly higher than in benign nodules, in blood and tumor.

Authors' analysis steps: Built for papillary thyroid cancer, a distant-metastasis classifier drew on CDR3 differences across clinicopathological groups. TCRdb recomputed clones from the PCR reads via MiXCR. The V and J calls follow TCRdb's processing rather than the paper's. Of 17,000 or so clones in the sample, 25% to 30% were seen once. Trimming took off 2 bases at V and 13 bases at J, with 27 bases between the two ends. CDR1 MDHEN and CDR2 SYDVKM come from the germline V gene. The CDR3 runs to 17 residues. Among the patients, none had received any treatment before thyroid surgery. This clone has a handful of counts. Its antigen remains unidentified.

The material sequenced was tumor tissue. This TCR was sampled from a female donor with papillary thyroid cancer or a benign thyroid nodule (not recorded which). Some clones in this sample may be carry-over from other donors' samples. The chain employs TRBV28 and TRBJ2-1, with D tentatively TRBD2 (6 bases). The CDR3 is CASSLRRDSSSYNYQFF. For the CDR3, the DNA is TGTGCCAGCAGTTTACGAAGGGACTCAAGCTCCTACAATTATCAGTTCTTC.